A selection of T cell receptor beta chains follows, all from one sample in a study of CD8 T cells in ankylosing spondylitis. TCRdb re-called the 5' RACE reads with MiXCR, one entry per CDR3 protein. The data contain 750,000 to 850,000 distinct CDR3 sequences, about 10% of them singletons. Specimen: blood, either unsorted or a sorted T cell fraction (not recorded which). These receptors were collected from a male donor with ankylosing spondylitis. The CDR3 runs from the conserved cysteine through the conserved F or W. A D gene is named only where the DNA matches it firmly. Not all rows give a size; the values are once, few, many and, for expanded clones, a class.

>TRBJ2-7|TRBV6-1|NA|NA|15
TGTGCCAGCAGTCGACAGGTCGGTTCCTACAATGAGCAGTACTTC
CASSRQVGSYNEQYF
>TRBJ2-7|TRBV18|TRBD1|NA|14
TGTGCCAGCTCATCGATGGGACAGCACTACGAGCAGTACTTC
CASSSMGQHYEQYF
>TRBJ2-1|TRBV20-1|TRBD2|few|15
TGCAGTGCTAGAGATAGCGGGGGTTCCTACAATGAGCAGTTCTTC
CSARDSGGSYNEQFF
>TRBJ1-2|TRBV24-1|NA|NA|12
TGTGCCACCAGCCTCGGGACGCAAGGCTACACCTTC
CATSLGTQGYTF
>TRBJ2-5|TRBV29-1|NA|many|11
TGCAGCGTTTCACCAGGAGAGACCCAGTACTTC
CSVSPGETQYF
>TRBJ2-1|TRBV12-3/TRBV12-4|NA|many|10
TGTGCCACCAGAGACAATGAGCAGTTCTTC
CATRDNEQFF
>TRBJ2-1|TRBV20-1|NA|many|14
TGCAGTGCTAGACAGGGCCTAGCGAGGAATGAGCAGTTCTTC
CSARQGLARNEQFF
>TRBJ2-3|TRBV10-3|TRBD2|NA|19
TGTGCCATCAGTGCTATTGGTGGTAATAGCGGGGTGGGCACAGATACGCAGTATTTT
CAISAIGGNSGVGTDTQYF
>TRBJ2-3|TRBV5-1|TRBD2|many|19
TGCGCCAGCAGCTTCGGACTAGCGGGAGGGCCGTCTCCTCAGGATACGCAGTATTTT
CASSFGLAGGPSPQDTQYF
>TRBJ2-6|TRBV20-1|NA|NA|18
TGCTGTGCTAGAGGGGTGGCGGGACAGACCACTGGGGCCAACGTCCTGACTTTC
CCARGVAGQTTGANVLTF
>TRBJ1-4|TRBV28|NA|few|12
TGTGCCAGCAGTTTGACGAGAGAAAAACTGTTTTTT
CASSLTREKLFF
>TRBJ1-5|TRBV18|NA|NA|16
TGTGCCAGCTCACCGGGGACGGCTTTAGGCAATCAGCCCCAGCATTTT
CASSPGTALGNQPQHF
>TRBJ2-1|TRBV2|NA|few|15
TGTGCCAGCAGTGGAAGCCTCCGCTCCTACAATGAGCAGTTCTTC
CASSGSLRSYNEQFF
>TRBJ1-2|TRBV5-1|NA|NA|13
TGCGCCAGCAGCGTAGTCAGTTTCTATGGCTACACCTTC
CASSVVSFYGYTF
>TRBJ2-3|TRBV29-1|NA|many|14
TGCAGCGTCGAAGAGATTACTAGCACAGATACGCAGTATTTT
CSVEEITSTDTQYF
>TRBJ2-1|TRBV20-1|TRBD1|few|15
TGCAGTGCGGAAACCGGGACAGCACCCTACAATGAGCAGTTCTTC
CSAETGTAPYNEQFF
>TRBJ2-7|TRBV6-5|NA|NA|15
TGTGCCAGCAGTTACACACCCAGGAGCTCCTACGAGCAGTACTTC
CASSYTPRSSYEQYF
>TRBJ2-1|TRBV11-2|NA|NA|15
TGTGCCAGCAGCTTTAGAGACAGCCTCTACAATGAGCAGTTCTTC
CASSFRDSLYNEQFF
>TRBJ2-7|TRBV10-3|NA|few|16
TGTGCCATCAGTGAGTCGAACAGGGTGAGTTCGGACGAGCAGTACTTC
CAISESNRVSSDEQYF
>TRBJ2-1|TRBV20-1|NA|few|14
TGCAGTGTGGGTGGGAGGACCTCCTACAATGAGCAGTTCTTC
CSVGGRTSYNEQFF
>TRBJ2-1|TRBV5-6|NA|many|13
TGTGCCAGCAGCTTGGTCCTAGGCTATGAGCAGTTCTTC
CASSLVLGYEQFF
>TRBJ2-1|TRBV5-1|TRBD1|NA|18
TGCGCCAGCAGCAGAGAACAGGGGGCAGTAGGGTTTTACAATGAGCAGTTCTTC
CASSREQGAVGFYNEQFF
>TRBJ2-3|TRBV7-2|NA|few|15
TGTGCCAGCAGCTGGCGAAACGGTTTCACAGATACGCAGTATTTT
CASSWRNGFTDTQYF
>TRBJ1-3|TRBV18|NA|NA|13
TGTGCCGGCTCACCGGGTGCAGGAAACACCATATATTTT
CAGSPGAGNTIYF
>TRBJ2-5|TRBV28|NA|NA|13
TGTGCCAGCAGTCCCCGCATCAGGGAGACCCAGTACTTC
CASSPRIRETQYF
>TRBJ2-1|TRBV20-1|NA|NA|11
TGCAAAACCGGGGCGTACAATGAGCAGTTCTTC
CKTGAYNEQFF
>TRBJ1-1|TRBV7-8|NA|NA|16
TGTGCCAGCAGCTCCGGTGCCTCGTCTTGGGGCACTGAAGCTTTCTTT
CASSSGASSWGTEAFF
>TRBJ2-3|TRBV6-1|TRBD1|few|17
TGTGCCAGCACTGGTGCACCGGGACAGGGATCTCCAGATACGCAGTATTTT
CASTGAPGQGSPDTQYF
>TRBJ2-7|TRBV20-1|NA|few|12
TGCAGTGCTCCCCGGGACGTCTACGAGCAGTACTTC
CSAPRDVYEQYF
>TRBJ1-4|TRBV20-1|NA|NA|12
TGCAGTGCTGGAAGAATTAATGAAAAACTGTTTTTT
CSAGRINEKLFF
>TRBJ2-1|TRBV4-3|NA|many|13
TGCGCCAGCAGCCTCTGGAGGGCCAATGAGCAGTTCTTC
CASSLWRANEQFF
>TRBJ1-6|TRBV10-3|NA|NA|15
TGTGCCATCAGCGGGATGGGACGGGATAATTCACCCCTCCACTTT
CAISGMGRDNSPLHF
>TRBJ2-1|TRBV4-2|TRBD2|NA|14
TGTGCCAGCAGCCAGGGACTAGCGTTGGGTGAGCAGTTCTTC
CASSQGLALGEQFF
>TRBJ2-7|TRBV4-1|TRBD2|few|15
TGCGCCAGCAGCCGTCTAGCGGAAAGCTCCTACGAGCAGTACTTC
CASSRLAESSYEQYF
>TRBJ2-2|TRBV7-9|NA|few|15
TGTGCCAGCAGTTCTGCTCTGACGAGGGCCGGGGAGCTGTTTTTT
CASSSALTRAGELFF
>TRBJ2-3|TRBV7-2|TRBD2|NA|12
TGTGCCAGCAGCCGTCCGAGCGGGGAGCAGTATTTT
CASSRPSGEQYF
>TRBJ2-3|TRBV9|TRBD2|NA|15
TGTGCCAGCAACTCCGGGACTAGCGGCACAGATACGCAGTATTTC
CASNSGTSGTDTQYF
>TRBJ1-1|TRBV20-1|NA|few|13
TGCAGTGCTATGGACCGGCGCAAGATTGAAGCTTTCTTT
CSAMDRRKIEAFF
>TRBJ2-3|TRBV20-1|TRBD2|few|15
TGCAGTGCTCTTCGACTAGCGGGAAGGGCAGATACGCAGTATTTT
CSALRLAGRADTQYF
>TRBJ2-7|TRBV27|NA|many|14
TGTGCCAGCAGCCGCATCCCGAGCTCCTACGAGCAGTACTTC
CASSRIPSSYEQYF
>TRBJ2-7|TRBV18|NA|many|13
TGTGCCAGCTCACCACCCAGCAGGTACGAGCAGTACTTC
CASSPPSRYEQYF
>TRBJ1-2|TRBV5-1|NA|NA|13
TGCGCCAGCAGCTTGCCCGGACAAGATGGCTACACCTTC
CASSLPGQDGYTF
>TRBJ2-1|TRBV2|NA|few|14
TGTGCCAGCATAAGGGAGACGGGGCACAATGAGCAGTTCTTC
CASIRETGHNEQFF
>TRBJ1-2|TRBV7-2|TRBD1|NA|14
TGTGCCAGCAGCGTACGACAGGGACCCTATGGCTACACCTTC
CASSVRQGPYGYTF
>TRBJ1-4|TRBV20-1|NA|few|12
TGCAGTGCCCGTCGGGCGGGGGAAAAACTGTTTTTT
CSARRAGEKLFF
>TRBJ2-7|TRBV20-1|NA|few|14
TGCAGTGCCGCGAAACAGGGCTCAGGTGGCGAGCAGTACTTC
CSAAKQGSGGEQYF
>TRBJ1-3|TRBV29-1|NA|few|15
TGCAGCGTTCTCCGGACATTTTTCTCTGGAAACACCATATATTTT
CSVLRTFFSGNTIYF
>TRBJ2-6|TRBV10-3|NA|few|17
TGTGCCATCAGTGACCGGCTGACTAGCTCTGGGGCCAACGTCCTGACTTTC
CAISDRLTSSGANVLTF
>TRBJ2-1|TRBV5-1|TRBD2|few|16
TGCGCCAGCAGCACACACGGGACTAGCGGGGACAATGAGCAGTTCTTC
CASSTHGTSGDNEQFF
>TRBJ2-6|TRBV20-1|NA|NA|14
TGCAGTGCCCCTCATGTCTCTGGGGCCAACGTCCTGACTTTC
CSAPHVSGANVLTF
>TRBJ2-1|TRBV5-1|NA|NA|14
TGCGCCAGCAGCGCAGGGTCAACTTACAATGAGCAGTTCTTC
CASSAGSTYNEQFF
>TRBJ2-7|TRBV7-2|TRBD1|NA|14
TGTGCCAGCAGCGCGGGACAGGGGGACTACGAGCAGTACTTC
CASSAGQGDYEQYF
>TRBJ2-5|TRBV20-1|NA|many|14
TGCAGTGCTAGAGATCGGAGGGGTAGGGAGACCCAGTACTTC
CSARDRRGRETQYF
>TRBJ2-7|TRBV7-6|NA|NA|13
TGTGCCAGCTCCCAAACGTACAGCACCGAGCAGTACTTC
CASSQTYSTEQYF
>TRBJ2-5|TRBV20-1|NA|NA|14
TGCAGTGTGACTTCGGGGACAATCCATGAGACCCAGTACTTC
CSVTSGTIHETQYF